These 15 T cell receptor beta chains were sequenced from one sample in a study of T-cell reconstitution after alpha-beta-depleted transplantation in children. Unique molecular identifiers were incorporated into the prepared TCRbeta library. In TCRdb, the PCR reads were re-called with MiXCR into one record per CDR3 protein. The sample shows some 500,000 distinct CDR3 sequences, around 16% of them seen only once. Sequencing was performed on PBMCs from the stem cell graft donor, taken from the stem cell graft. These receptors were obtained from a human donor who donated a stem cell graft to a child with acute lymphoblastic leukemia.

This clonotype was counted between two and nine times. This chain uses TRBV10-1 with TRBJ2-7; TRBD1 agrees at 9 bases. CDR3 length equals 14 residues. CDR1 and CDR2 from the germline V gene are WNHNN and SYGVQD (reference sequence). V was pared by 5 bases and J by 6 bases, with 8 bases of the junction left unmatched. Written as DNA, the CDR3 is TGCGCCAGCAGTCCGGGGACAGGGTACGGCGAGCAGTACTTC. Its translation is CASSPGTGYGEQYF.

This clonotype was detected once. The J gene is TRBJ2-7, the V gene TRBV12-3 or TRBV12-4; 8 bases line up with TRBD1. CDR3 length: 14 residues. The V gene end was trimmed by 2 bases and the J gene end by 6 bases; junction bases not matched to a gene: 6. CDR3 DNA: TGTGCCAGCAGTTTACAGGGGGCTTCCCTCGAGCAGTACTTC. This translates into CASSLQGASLEQYF.

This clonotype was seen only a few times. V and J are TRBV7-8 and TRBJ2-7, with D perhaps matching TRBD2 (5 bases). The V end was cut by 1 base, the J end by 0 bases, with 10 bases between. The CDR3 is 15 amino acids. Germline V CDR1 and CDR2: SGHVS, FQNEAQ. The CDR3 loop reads CASSLESRDSYEQYF. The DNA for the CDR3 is TGTGCCAGCAGCTTAGAATCGAGGGACTCCTACGAGCAGTACTTC.

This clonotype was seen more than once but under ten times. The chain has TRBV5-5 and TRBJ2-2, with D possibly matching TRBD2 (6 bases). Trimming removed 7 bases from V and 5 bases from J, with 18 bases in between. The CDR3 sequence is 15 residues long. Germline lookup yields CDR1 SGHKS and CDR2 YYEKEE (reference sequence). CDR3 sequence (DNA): TGTGCCAGCCGTCCCACTAGCATAAGAACCGGGGAGCTGTTTTTT. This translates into CASRPTSIRTGELFF.

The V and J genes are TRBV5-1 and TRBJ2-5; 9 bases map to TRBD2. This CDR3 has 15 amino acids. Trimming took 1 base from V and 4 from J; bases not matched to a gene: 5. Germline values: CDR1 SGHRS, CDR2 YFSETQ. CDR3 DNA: TGCGCCAGCAGCTTGAGCCTAGCGGGACGAGAGACCCAGTACTTC. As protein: CASSLSLAGRETQYF. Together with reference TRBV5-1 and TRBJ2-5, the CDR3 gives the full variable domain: KAGVTQTPRYLIKTRGQQVTLSCSPISGHRSVSWYQQTPGQGLQFLFEYFSETQRNKGNFPGRFSGRQFSNSRSEMNVSTLELGDSALYLCASSLSLAGRETQYFGPGTRLLVL.

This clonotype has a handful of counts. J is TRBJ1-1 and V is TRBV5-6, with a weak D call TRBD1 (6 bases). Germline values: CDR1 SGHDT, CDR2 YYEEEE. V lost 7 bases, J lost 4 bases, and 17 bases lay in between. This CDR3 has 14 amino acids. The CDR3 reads CASEGGVEFTEAFF. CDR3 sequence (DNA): TGTGCCAGCGAGGGGGGGGTTGAATTCACTGAAGCTTTCTTT. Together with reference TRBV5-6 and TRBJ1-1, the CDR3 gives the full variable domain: DAGVTQSPTHLIKTRGQQVTLRCSPKSGHDTVSWYQQALGQGPQFIFQYYEEEERQRGNFPDRFSGHQFPNYSSELNVNALLLGDSALYLCASEGGVEFTEAFFGQGTRLTVV.

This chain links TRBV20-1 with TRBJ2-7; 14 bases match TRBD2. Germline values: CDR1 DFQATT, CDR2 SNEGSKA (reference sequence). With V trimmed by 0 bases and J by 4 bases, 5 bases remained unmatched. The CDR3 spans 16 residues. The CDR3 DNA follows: TGCAGTGCTAGAGACATATGGACTAGCGGGAGGTACGAGCAGTACTTC. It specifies CSARDIWTSGRYEQYF.

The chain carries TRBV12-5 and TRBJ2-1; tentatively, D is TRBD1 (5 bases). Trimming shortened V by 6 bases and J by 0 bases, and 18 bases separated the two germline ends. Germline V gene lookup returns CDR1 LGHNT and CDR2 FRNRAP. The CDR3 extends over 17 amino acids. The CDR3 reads CASGEIGAESSYNEQFF. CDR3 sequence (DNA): TGTGCTAGTGGCGAGATTGGGGCGGAGAGCTCCTACAATGAGCAGTTCTTC.

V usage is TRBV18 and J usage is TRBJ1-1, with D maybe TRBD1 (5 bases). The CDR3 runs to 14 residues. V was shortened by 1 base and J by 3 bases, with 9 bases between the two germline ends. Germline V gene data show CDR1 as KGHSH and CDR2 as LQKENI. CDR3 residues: CASSPQGKDTEAFF. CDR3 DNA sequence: TGTGCCAGCTCACCACAGGGGAAGGACACTGAAGCTTTCTTT.

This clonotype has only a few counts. CDR3: CASSGNQGPGELFF. Here the CDR3 DNA reads TGCGCCAGCAGCGGTAATCAGGGGCCCGGGGAGCTGTTTTTT. This chain joins TRBV5-1 and TRBJ2-2; D may be TRBD1 (6 bases). Deletions cut 4 bases from V and 6 bases from J, with 13 bases between. The CDR3 extends over 14 amino acids. Germline loops: CDR1 SGHRS, CDR2 YFSETQ.

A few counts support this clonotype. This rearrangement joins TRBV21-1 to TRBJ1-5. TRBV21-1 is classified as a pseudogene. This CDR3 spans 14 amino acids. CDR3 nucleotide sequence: TGTGCCAGCAGCAAGCTTCAGAGAGATCAGCCCCAGCATTTT. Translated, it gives CASSKLQRDQPQHF.

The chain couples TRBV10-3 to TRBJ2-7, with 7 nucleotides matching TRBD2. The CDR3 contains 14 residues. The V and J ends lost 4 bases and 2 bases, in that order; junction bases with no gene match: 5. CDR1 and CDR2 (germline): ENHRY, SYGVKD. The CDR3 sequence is CAISGTSNPYEQYF. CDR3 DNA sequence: TGTGCCATCAGTGGGACTAGTAACCCCTACGAGCAGTACTTC.

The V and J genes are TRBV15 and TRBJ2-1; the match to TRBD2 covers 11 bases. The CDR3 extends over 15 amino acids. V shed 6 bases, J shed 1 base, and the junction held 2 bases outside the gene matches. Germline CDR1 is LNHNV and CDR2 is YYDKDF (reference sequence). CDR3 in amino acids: CATRTSGMSYNEQFF. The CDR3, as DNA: TGTGCCACCAGGACTAGCGGGATGTCCTACAATGAGCAGTTCTTC. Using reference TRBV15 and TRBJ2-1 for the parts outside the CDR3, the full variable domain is DAMVIQNPRYQVTQFGKPVTLSCSQTLNHNVMYWYQQKSSQAPKLLFHYYDKDFNNEADTPDNFQSRRPNTSFCFLDIRSPGLGDTAMYLCATRTSGMSYNEQFFGPGTRLTVL.

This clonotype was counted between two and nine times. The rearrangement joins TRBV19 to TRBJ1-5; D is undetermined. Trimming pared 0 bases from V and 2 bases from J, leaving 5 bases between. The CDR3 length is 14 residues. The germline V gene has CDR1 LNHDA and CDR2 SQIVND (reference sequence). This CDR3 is CASSIDLGNQPQHF. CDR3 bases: TGTGCCAGTAGTATAGATCTGGGCAATCAGCCCCAGCATTTT.

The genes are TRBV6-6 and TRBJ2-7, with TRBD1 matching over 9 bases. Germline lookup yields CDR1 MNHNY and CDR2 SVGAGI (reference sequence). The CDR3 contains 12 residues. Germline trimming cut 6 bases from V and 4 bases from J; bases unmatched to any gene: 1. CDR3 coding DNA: TGTGCCAGCAGACAGGGGGCTTACGAGCAGTACTTC. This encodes CASRQGAYEQYF.